This T cell receptor (beta chain) was documented in a study of cytomegalovirus exposure and HLA in healthy donors. Study-level points and caveats: On later analysis, the bulk of CMV-associated TCR beta chains appeared to be HLA-restricted.

The PCR had 60 Vbeta and 13 Jbeta primers. Libraries were prepared by immunoSEQ multiplex PCR; TCRdb keeps only in-frame clonotypes and omits some of them. The data hold around 200,000 clones, with roughly four fifths observed a single time. Healthy bone marrow donors supplied every sample. Of note for this clone: Its antigen is not known.

Trimming took 3 bases from V and 7 from J; bases not matched to a gene: 13. The CDR3 contains 17 residues. CDR1 and CDR2 (germline): MNHEY, SMNVEV (reference sequence). The J gene is TRBJ1-4, the V gene TRBV27; 8 bases map to TRBD1. Sequencing was carried out using PBMCs. The receptor comes from a girl aged 2-10 years in good health and CMV-seronegative. This chain's CDR3 is CASSFLSTGGLGEKLFF. The DNA of the CDR3 is TGTGCCAGCAGTTTTCTTTCAACAGGGGGACTGGGTGAAAAACTGTTTTTT.